Listed below are T cell receptor beta chains from one sample, sequenced in a study of identical twins. TCRdb processed the 5' RACE reads anew with MiXCR; each CDR3 protein has one entry. The profile shows hundreds of thousands of distinct CDR3 sequences, more than 6.5% of them singletons. The sample also formed part of further work on yellow fever vaccine responses in identical twins.

Sequencing was done on a sample of memory (CD45RO+) T cells sorted from blood. Receptor source: a woman aged 18-35 years in good health. The CDR3 runs from the conserved cysteine through the conserved F or W. Each record gives: V gene, D gene, J gene, clone size, CDR3 protein, CDR3 DNA. The D gene is left open where the match is weak. For some rows the clone size is stated as once, few or many, or as a class when expanded; others skip it.

v_call: TRBV5-1
d_call: .
j_call: TRBJ2-7
clone_size: .
cdr3_aa: CASRLEQVGRTSYEQYF
cdr3_nt: TGCGCCAGCAGGCTTGAACAGGTGGGCAGAACCTCCTACGAGCAGTACTTC

v_call: TRBV6-1
d_call: TRBD2
j_call: TRBJ2-1
clone_size: many
cdr3_aa: CASSRLAYNEQFF
cdr3_nt: TGTGCCAGCAGTCGACTAGCTTACAATGAGCAGTTCTTC

v_call: TRBV29-1
d_call: TRBD1
j_call: TRBJ2-5
clone_size: few
cdr3_aa: CSVEVQGAGMGETQYF
cdr3_nt: TGCAGCGTTGAAGTACAGGGGGCAGGCATGGGAGAGACCCAGTACTTC

v_call: TRBV11-3
d_call: .
j_call: TRBJ2-6
clone_size: many
cdr3_aa: CASSLGEEGANVLTF
cdr3_nt: TGTGCCAGCAGCTTAGGGGAGGAGGGGGCCAACGTCCTGACTTTC

v_call: TRBV3-1
d_call: TRBD2
j_call: TRBJ2-4
clone_size: .
cdr3_aa: CASSPVSGLAKNIQYF
cdr3_nt: TGTGCCAGCAGCCCAGTTAGCGGGCTAGCCAAAAACATTCAGTACTTC

v_call: TRBV12-3/TRBV12-4
d_call: .
j_call: TRBJ2-6
clone_size: many
cdr3_aa: CASSQDSSGANVLTF
cdr3_nt: TGTGCCAGCAGCCAGGACAGCTCTGGGGCCAACGTCCTGACTTTC

v_call: TRBV6-5
d_call: TRBD2
j_call: TRBJ2-1
clone_size: few
cdr3_aa: CASSYGSWSSGNNEQFF
cdr3_nt: TGTGCCAGCAGTTACGGTTCGTGGTCTAGCGGGAACAATGAGCAGTTCTTC

v_call: TRBV12-3/TRBV12-4
d_call: .
j_call: TRBJ1-6
clone_size: many
cdr3_aa: CASSLSGNSPLHF
cdr3_nt: TGTGCCAGCAGTTTATCGGGAAATTCACCCCTCCACTTT

v_call: TRBV29-1
d_call: .
j_call: TRBJ2-3
clone_size: many
cdr3_aa: CSVVPGDVTDTQYF
cdr3_nt: TGCAGCGTTGTACCAGGCGATGTCACAGATACGCAGTATTTT

v_call: TRBV6-1
d_call: .
j_call: TRBJ2-1
clone_size: few
cdr3_aa: CASRPVGAVYNEQFF
cdr3_nt: TGTGCCAGCAGGCCAGTCGGAGCGGTCTACAATGAGCAGTTCTTC

v_call: TRBV7-6
d_call: .
j_call: TRBJ2-7
clone_size: .
cdr3_aa: CASSTTLGEQYF
cdr3_nt: TGTGCCAGCAGCACAACCCTAGGCGAGCAGTACTTC

v_call: TRBV5-1
d_call: TRBD1
j_call: TRBJ1-2
clone_size: once
cdr3_aa: CASSESGTAPYGYIF
cdr3_nt: TGCGCCAGCAGCGAATCAGGGACAGCACCCTATGGCTACATCTTC

v_call: TRBV25-1
d_call: .
j_call: TRBJ1-2
clone_size: many
cdr3_aa: CASSDPGLNYGYTF
cdr3_nt: TGTGCCAGCAGTGATCCGGGCCTCAACTATGGCTACACCTTC

v_call: TRBV18
d_call: .
j_call: TRBJ2-4
clone_size: .
cdr3_aa: CASSPPGGRDKNIQYF
cdr3_nt: TGTGCCAGCTCACCACCGGGGGGCCGAGACAAAAACATTCAGTACTTC

v_call: TRBV29-1
d_call: TRBD2
j_call: TRBJ2-7
clone_size: few
cdr3_aa: CSVVPSGRAGEQYF
cdr3_nt: TGCAGCGTTGTCCCTAGCGGGAGGGCCGGGGAGCAGTACTTC

v_call: TRBV5-1
d_call: .
j_call: TRBJ1-3
clone_size: many
cdr3_aa: CASSNEGFGNTIYF
cdr3_nt: TGCGCCAGCAGCAACGAGGGTTTTGGAAACACCATATATTTT

v_call: TRBV25-1
d_call: TRBD1
j_call: TRBJ2-1
clone_size: few
cdr3_aa: CASLRGQGEIYEQFF
cdr3_nt: TGTGCCAGCTTGAGAGGACAGGGCGAGATCTATGAGCAGTTCTTC

v_call: TRBV9
d_call: .
j_call: TRBJ1-1
clone_size: many
cdr3_aa: CASSARDWSEAFF
cdr3_nt: TGTGCCAGCAGCGCGAGGGACTGGTCTGAAGCTTTCTTT

v_call: TRBV19
d_call: .
j_call: TRBJ1-6
clone_size: .
cdr3_aa: CASSIGTGNSPLHF
cdr3_nt: TGTGCCAGTAGTATCGGGACGGGTAATTCACCCCTCCACTTT

v_call: TRBV10-3
d_call: .
j_call: TRBJ2-3
clone_size: few
cdr3_aa: CAISDGGGATDTQYF
cdr3_nt: TGTGCCATCAGTGATGGTGGGGGGGCGACAGATACGCAGTATTTT

v_call: TRBV3-1
d_call: TRBD1
j_call: TRBJ2-3
clone_size: .
cdr3_aa: CASSRRQGSADTQYF
cdr3_nt: TGTGCCAGCAGCCGTAGACAGGGTTCGGCAGATACGCAGTATTTT

v_call: TRBV7-9
d_call: .
j_call: TRBJ2-2
clone_size: few
cdr3_aa: CASAIVGTIFAGELFF
cdr3_nt: TGTGCCAGCGCCATAGTGGGGACCATCTTTGCCGGGGAGCTGTTTTTT

v_call: TRBV7-2
d_call: TRBD1
j_call: TRBJ1-5
clone_size: many
cdr3_aa: CASSFKGGDQPQHF
cdr3_nt: TGTGCCAGCAGCTTCAAAGGGGGCGATCAGCCCCAGCATTTT

v_call: TRBV5-1
d_call: .
j_call: TRBJ2-7
clone_size: few
cdr3_aa: CASSLVVAGDYGHEQYF
cdr3_nt: TGCGCCAGCAGCTTGGTAGTCGCGGGTGATTATGGCCACGAGCAGTACTTC

v_call: TRBV12-3/TRBV12-4
d_call: TRBD1
j_call: TRBJ1-1
clone_size: few
cdr3_aa: CASSWGTGNTEAFF
cdr3_nt: TGTGCCAGCAGTTGGGGGACAGGGAACACTGAAGCTTTCTTT

v_call: TRBV14
d_call: .
j_call: TRBJ2-3
clone_size: .
cdr3_aa: CASSQGRQEVSTQYF
cdr3_nt: TGTGCCAGCAGCCAAGGGCGGCAGGAGGTTTCCACGCAGTATTTT

v_call: TRBV28
d_call: TRBD1
j_call: TRBJ2-1
clone_size: many
cdr3_aa: CASRSDRDGHEQFF
cdr3_nt: TGTGCCAGCAGATCGGACAGGGACGGACATGAGCAGTTCTTC

v_call: TRBV6-1
d_call: TRBD1
j_call: TRBJ1-1
clone_size: .
cdr3_aa: CASRTAWDRGERAFF
cdr3_nt: TGTGCCAGCAGAACCGCGTGGGACAGGGGTGAAAGGGCTTTCTTT

v_call: TRBV6-5
d_call: .
j_call: TRBJ1-4
clone_size: .
cdr3_aa: CASSYSRGDEKLFF
cdr3_nt: TGTGCCAGCAGTTACTCGAGGGGGGATGAAAAACTGTTTTTT

v_call: TRBV14
d_call: TRBD2
j_call: TRBJ2-1
clone_size: few
cdr3_aa: CASSQIRRGGEQFF
cdr3_nt: TGTGCCAGCAGCCAAATCAGGCGGGGGGGTGAGCAGTTCTTC

v_call: TRBV7-6
d_call: .
j_call: TRBJ2-1
clone_size: once
cdr3_aa: CASSLDTRSYNEQFF
cdr3_nt: TGTGCCAGCAGCTTAGACACCCGCTCCTACAATGAGCAGTTCTTC

v_call: TRBV12-3/TRBV12-4
d_call: TRBD2
j_call: TRBJ2-3
clone_size: many
cdr3_aa: CASRPAGGSTDTQYF
cdr3_nt: TGTGCCAGCAGGCCGGCGGGGGGGAGCACAGATACGCAGTATTTT